This entry lists 9 T cell receptor beta chains sequenced from one sample in a study of T cells in Graves' hyperthyroidism and ophthalmopathy. Amplification of TCR beta CDR3 regions was performed using RNA transcripts as template. RT-PCR in the first round (using the HTBI primer set) targeted the TCR CDR3. Using its own MiXCR run on the multiplex PCR reads, TCRdb lists one record per CDR3 protein. The sample holds 400,000 to 500,000 distinct CDR3 sequences, around 13% seen once. The specimen sequenced was blood. The receptors were gathered from a woman under 30 with Graves' hyperthyroidism.

This clonotype was observed many times. The rearrangement uses TRBV7-9 and TRBJ2-1; TRBD1 or TRBD2 may be the D gene (7 bases each). Trimming stripped 4 bases from V and 1 base from J, with 17 bases between. Germline-derived CDR1 and CDR2 are SEHNR and FQNEAQ (reference sequence). This CDR3 is built from 17 residues. The CDR3 DNA sequence: TGTGCCAGCAGCTCAAACGGCAGGGGGGGTTCCTACAATGAGCAGTTCTTC. This gives the protein CASSSNGRGGSYNEQFF.

CDR3 region: CATSRTGPYNEQFF. CDR3 bases: TGTGCCACCAGCCGGACAGGGCCGTACAATGAGCAGTTCTTC. V is TRBV15 and J is TRBJ2-1; 8 bases are a match to TRBD1. V lost 5 bases and J lost 4; bases outside the gene matches: 4. Per germline, CDR1 LNHNV and CDR2 YYDKDF (reference sequence). CDR3 length: 14 residues.

This clonotype occurred a few times. The rearrangement joins TRBV27 to TRBJ2-6; no definite D call. The CDR3 extends over 13 amino acids. Germline CDR1 MNHEY, CDR2 SMNVEV (reference sequence). Trimming took off 6 bases at V and 4 bases at J, with 7 bases between the two ends. The CDR3 coding sequence is TGTGCCAGCAGCCCTCTAGGGGCCAACGTCCTGACTTTC. This gives the protein CASSPLGANVLTF.

This clonotype has at least ten counts. This chain uses TRBV6-1 with TRBJ1-2, with D uncertain. V was shortened by 5 bases and J by 1 base, with 11 bases between the two germline ends. Germline CDR1 is MNHNS and CDR2 is SASEGT. The CDR3 consists of 14 residues. DNA of the CDR3: TGTGCCAGCAGTCCGGAGAATCATAACTATGGCTACACCTTC. This gives the protein CASSPENHNYGYTF.

This clonotype has more than one count but fewer than ten. The J gene is TRBJ2-2, the V gene TRBV6-2 or TRBV6-3, with D possibly TRBD2 on 5 matching bases. The CDR3 runs to 15 residues. Trimming removed 2 bases from V and 5 bases from J, with 12 bases in between. Germline values: CDR1 MNHEY, CDR2 SVGEGT. CDR3 residues: CASSYPSLRTGELFF. For the CDR3, the DNA is TGTGCCAGCAGTTACCCTAGCTTGAGGACCGGGGAGCTGTTTTTT.

This clonotype was observed at least ten times. V and J are TRBV14 and TRBJ2-7; 7 nucleotides match TRBD2. Germline assignment: CDR1 SGHDN and CDR2 FVKESK. With V trimmed by 4 bases and J by 4 bases, 16 bases remained unmatched. The CDR3 has 17 residues. CDR3 DNA: TGTGCCAGCAGCCGTAACAGCCCTAGAGAGCGGGGTTACGAGCAGTACTTC. The encoded protein is CASSRNSPRERGYEQYF.

Ten or more counts support this clonotype. The chain links TRBV3-1 to TRBJ1-1; D may be TRBD1 (6 bases). Germline loops: CDR1 LGHDT, CDR2 YNNKEL (reference sequence). Trimming shortened V by 4 bases and J by 3 bases, and 15 bases separated the two germline ends. The CDR3 length is 15 residues. Here the CDR3 DNA reads TGTGCCAGCAGCCCTGCCAGGGGTAGGGACACTGAAGCTTTCTTT. Protein sequence: CASSPARGRDTEAFF.

This clonotype has just a few counts. The chain employs TRBV10-3 and TRBJ2-3; D is possibly TRBD1 (6 bases). The CDR3 loop spans 14 amino acids. Trimming left V 10 bases short and J 2 bases short, with 16 bases between. Germline assignment: CDR1 ENHRY and CDR2 SYGVKD. The CDR3 sequence is CASSTGLSTDTQYF. CDR3 sequence (DNA): TGTGCCAGCAGCACAGGGCTTTCCACAGATACGCAGTATTTT.

A few counts support this clonotype. The J gene is TRBJ2-2, the V gene TRBV6-1, with a possible D match to TRBD2 (6 bases). Trimming pared 5 bases from V and 6 bases from J, leaving 13 bases between. This CDR3 comprises 14 residues. Germline CDR1 MNHNS, CDR2 SASEGT. The CDR3 loop is CASSSAPGAGELFF. CDR3 bases: TGTGCCAGCAGTTCCGCCCCGGGGGCCGGGGAGCTGTTTTTT.